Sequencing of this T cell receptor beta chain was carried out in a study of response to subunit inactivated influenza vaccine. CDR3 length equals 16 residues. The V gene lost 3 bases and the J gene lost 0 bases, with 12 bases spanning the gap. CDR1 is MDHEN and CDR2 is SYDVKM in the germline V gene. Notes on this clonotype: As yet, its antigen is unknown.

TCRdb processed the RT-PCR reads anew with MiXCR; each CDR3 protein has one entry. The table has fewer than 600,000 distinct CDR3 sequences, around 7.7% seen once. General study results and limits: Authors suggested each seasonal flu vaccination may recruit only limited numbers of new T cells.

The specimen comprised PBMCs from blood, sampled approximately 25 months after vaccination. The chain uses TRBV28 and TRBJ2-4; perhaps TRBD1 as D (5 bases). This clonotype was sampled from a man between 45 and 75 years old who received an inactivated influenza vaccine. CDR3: CASSFIQDLAKNIQYF. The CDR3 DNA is TGTGCCAGCAGTTTCATACAGGATCTAGCCAAAAACATTCAGTACTTC. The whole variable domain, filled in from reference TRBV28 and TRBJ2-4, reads DVKVTQSSRYLVKRTGEKVFLECVQDMDHENMFWYRQDPGLGLRLIYFSYDVKMKEKGDIPEGYSVSREKKERFSLILESASTNQTSMYLCASSFIQDLAKNIQYFGAGTRLSVL.